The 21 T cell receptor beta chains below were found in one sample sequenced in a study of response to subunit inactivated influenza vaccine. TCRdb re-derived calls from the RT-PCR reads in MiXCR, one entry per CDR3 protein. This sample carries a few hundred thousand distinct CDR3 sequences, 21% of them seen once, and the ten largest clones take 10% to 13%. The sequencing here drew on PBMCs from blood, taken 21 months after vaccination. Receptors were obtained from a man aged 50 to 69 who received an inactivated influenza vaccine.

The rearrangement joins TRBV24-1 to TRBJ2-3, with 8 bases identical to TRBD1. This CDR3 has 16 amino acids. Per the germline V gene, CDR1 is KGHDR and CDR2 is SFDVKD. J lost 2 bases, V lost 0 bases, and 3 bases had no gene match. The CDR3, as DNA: TGTGCCACCAGTGATTTGGGGGGACAGGACACAGATACGCAGTATTTT. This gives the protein CATSDLGGQDTDTQYF.

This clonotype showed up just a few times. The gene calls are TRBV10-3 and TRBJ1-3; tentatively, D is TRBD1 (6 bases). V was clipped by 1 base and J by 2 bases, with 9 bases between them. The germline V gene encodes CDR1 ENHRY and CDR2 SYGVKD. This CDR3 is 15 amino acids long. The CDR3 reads CAISELGGTGNTIYF. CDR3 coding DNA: TGTGCCATCAGTGAGTTGGGGGGCACTGGAAACACCATATATTTT.

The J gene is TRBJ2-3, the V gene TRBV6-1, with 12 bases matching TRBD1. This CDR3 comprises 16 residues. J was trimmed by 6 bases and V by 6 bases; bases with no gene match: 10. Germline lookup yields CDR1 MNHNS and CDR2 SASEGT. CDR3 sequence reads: CASSSTGTGGGDTQYF. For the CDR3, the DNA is TGTGCCAGCAGCTCAACCGGGACAGGGGGCGGGGATACGCAGTATTTT.

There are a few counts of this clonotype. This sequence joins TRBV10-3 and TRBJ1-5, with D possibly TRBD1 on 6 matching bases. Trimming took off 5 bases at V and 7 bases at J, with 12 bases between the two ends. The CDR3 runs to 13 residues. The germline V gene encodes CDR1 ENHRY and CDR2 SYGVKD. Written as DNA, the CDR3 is TGTGCCATCAGTTACGAACAGGGACAGCCCCAGCATTTT. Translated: CAISYEQGQPQHF.

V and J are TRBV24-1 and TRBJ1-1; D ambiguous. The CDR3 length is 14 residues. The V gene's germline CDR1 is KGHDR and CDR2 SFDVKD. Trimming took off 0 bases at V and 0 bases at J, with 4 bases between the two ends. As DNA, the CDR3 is TGTGCCACCAGTGATTTGAACGTGAACACTGAAGCTTTCTTT. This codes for CATSDLNVNTEAFF.

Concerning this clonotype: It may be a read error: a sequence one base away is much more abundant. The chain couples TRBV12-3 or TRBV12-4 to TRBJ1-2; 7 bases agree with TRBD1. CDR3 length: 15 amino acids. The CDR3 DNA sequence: TGTGCCAGCAGCCCCCGACAGGGATTCGACTATGGCCACACCTTC. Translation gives CASSPRQGFDYGHTF.

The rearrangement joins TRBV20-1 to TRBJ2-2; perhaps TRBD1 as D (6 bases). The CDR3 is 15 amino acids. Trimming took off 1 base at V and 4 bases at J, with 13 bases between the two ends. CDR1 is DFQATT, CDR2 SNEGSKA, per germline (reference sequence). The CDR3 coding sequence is TGCAGTGCTAGAGCTTCTTACAGGGCCACCGGGGAGCTGTTTTTT. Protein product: CSARASYRATGELFF.

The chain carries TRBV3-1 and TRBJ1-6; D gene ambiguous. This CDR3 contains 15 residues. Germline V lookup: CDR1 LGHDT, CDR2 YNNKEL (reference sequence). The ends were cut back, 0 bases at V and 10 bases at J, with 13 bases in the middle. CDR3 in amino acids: CASSQDSSPKSPLHF. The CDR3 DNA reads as TGTGCCAGCAGCCAAGATTCATCTCCCAAATCACCCCTCCACTTT. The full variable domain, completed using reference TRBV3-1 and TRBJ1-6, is DTAVSQTPKYLVTQMGNDKSIKCEQNLGHDTMYWYKQDSKKFLKIMFSYNNKELIINETVPNRFSPKSPDKAHLNLHINSLELGDSAVYFCASSQDSSPKSPLHFGNGTRLTVT.

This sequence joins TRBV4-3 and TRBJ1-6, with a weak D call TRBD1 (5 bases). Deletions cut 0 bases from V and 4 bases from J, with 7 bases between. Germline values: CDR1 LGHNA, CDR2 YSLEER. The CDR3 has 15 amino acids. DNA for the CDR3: TGCGCCAGCAGCCAAGATCGGGGGTATAATTCACCCCTCCACTTT. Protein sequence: CASSQDRGYNSPLHF.

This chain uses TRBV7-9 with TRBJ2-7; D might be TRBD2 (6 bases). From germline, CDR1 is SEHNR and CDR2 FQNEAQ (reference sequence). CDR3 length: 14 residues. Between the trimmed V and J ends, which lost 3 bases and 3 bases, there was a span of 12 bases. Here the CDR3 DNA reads TGTGCCAGCAGCTTGGGGAGGAACGACTACGAGCAGTACTTC. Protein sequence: CASSLGRNDYEQYF.

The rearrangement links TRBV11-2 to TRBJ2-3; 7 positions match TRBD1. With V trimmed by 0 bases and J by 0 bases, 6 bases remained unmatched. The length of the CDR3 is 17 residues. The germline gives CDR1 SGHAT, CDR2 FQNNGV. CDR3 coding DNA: TGTGCCAGCAGCTTAGACCTGTTGACAGGGAGCACAGATACGCAGTATTTT. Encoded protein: CASSLDLLTGSTDTQYF.

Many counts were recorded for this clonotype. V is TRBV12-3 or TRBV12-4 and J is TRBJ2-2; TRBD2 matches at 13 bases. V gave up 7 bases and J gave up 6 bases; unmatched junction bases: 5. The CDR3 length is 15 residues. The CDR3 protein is CASKPGLAGAGELFF. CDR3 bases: TGTGCCAGCAAACCAGGACTAGCGGGAGCCGGGGAGCTGTTTTTT.

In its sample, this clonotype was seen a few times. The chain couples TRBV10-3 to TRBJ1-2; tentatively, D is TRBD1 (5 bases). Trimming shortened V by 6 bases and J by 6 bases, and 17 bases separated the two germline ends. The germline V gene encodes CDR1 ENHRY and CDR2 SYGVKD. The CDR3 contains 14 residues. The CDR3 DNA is TGTGCCATCAGGGGGTCGAGTGACAGCAATGGCTACACCTTC. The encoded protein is CAIRGSSDSNGYTF.

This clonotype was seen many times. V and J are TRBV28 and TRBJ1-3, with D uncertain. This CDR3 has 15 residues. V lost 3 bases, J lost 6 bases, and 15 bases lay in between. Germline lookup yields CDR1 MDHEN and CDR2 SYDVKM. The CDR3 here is CASSFSRTVQNTIYF. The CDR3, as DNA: TGTGCCAGCAGTTTTTCCCGTACAGTCCAAAACACCATATATTTT.

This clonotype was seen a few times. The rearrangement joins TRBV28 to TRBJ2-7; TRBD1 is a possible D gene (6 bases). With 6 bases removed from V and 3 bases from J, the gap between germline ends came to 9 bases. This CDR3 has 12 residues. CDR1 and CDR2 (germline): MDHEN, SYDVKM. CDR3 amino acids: CASRQGNYEQYF. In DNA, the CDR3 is TGTGCCAGCAGACAGGGAAACTACGAGCAGTACTTC.

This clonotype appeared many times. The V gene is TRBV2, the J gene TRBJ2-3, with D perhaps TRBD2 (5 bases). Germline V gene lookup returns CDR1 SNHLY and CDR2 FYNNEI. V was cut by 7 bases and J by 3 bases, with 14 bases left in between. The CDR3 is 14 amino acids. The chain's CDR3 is CASTWVASTDTQYF. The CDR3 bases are TGTGCCAGCACCTGGGTAGCGTCGACAGATACGCAGTATTTT. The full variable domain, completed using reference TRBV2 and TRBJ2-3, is EPEVTQTPSHQVTQMGQEVILRCVPISNHLYFYWYRQILGQKVEFLVSFYNNEISEKSEIFDDQFSVERPDGSNFTLKIRSTKLEDSAMYFCASTWVASTDTQYFGPGTRLTVL.

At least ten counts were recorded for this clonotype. DNA for the CDR3: TGCGCCAGCAGCATGAGCTCTGGAAACACCATATATTTT. Its translation is CASSMSSGNTIYF. This chain joins TRBV5-1 and TRBJ1-3; D gene unclear. Trimming took 4 bases from V and 0 from J, leaving 5 bases between them. Germline CDR1 SGHRS, CDR2 YFSETQ. This CDR3 is built from 13 residues.

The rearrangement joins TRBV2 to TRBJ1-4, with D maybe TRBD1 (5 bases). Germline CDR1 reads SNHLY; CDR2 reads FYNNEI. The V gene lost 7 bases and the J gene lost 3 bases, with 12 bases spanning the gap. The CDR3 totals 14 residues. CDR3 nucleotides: TGTGCCAGCATGCTCGACAGATCTAATGAAAAACTGTTTTTT. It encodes CASMLDRSNEKLFF.

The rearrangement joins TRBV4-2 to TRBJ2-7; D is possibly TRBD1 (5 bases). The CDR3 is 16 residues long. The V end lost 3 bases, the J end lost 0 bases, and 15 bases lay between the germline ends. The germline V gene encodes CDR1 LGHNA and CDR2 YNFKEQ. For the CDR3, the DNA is TGTGCCAGCAGCCATATACCTGGGGCGGCCTCCTACGAGCAGTACTTC. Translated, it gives CASSHIPGAASYEQYF.

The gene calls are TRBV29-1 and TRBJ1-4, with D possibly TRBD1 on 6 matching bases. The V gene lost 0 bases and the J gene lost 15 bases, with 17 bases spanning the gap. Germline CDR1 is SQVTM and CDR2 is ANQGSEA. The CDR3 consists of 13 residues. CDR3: CSVEDHARGSLFF. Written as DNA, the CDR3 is TGCAGCGTTGAAGATCACGCCAGGGGTTCATTGTTTTTT.

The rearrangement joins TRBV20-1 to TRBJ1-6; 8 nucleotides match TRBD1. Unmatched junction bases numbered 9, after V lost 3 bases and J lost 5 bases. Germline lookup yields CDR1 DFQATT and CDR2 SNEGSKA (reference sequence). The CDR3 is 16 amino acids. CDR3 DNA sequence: TGCAGTGCTAGGTTTCAGGGGGCTCGGAATAATTCACCCCTCCACTTT. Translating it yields CSARFQGARNNSPLHF.